This T cell receptor beta chain was documented in a study of shared clonotypes between healthy human individuals. How the authors handled the data: ImmunoSEQ only sent back junction sequences with no quality scores, so filtering was done differently. The assay was immunoSEQ multiplex PCR, and TCRdb's table has in-frame clones only and misses some. D and trimming were read from the DNA, whereas the V and J calls and clone size are those reported in that table. The data contain around 2,000,000 clones, approximately 94% of them seen just once; the ten biggest clones take up under 2%. V was pared by 3 bases and J by 7 bases, with 14 bases of the junction left unmatched. CDR1 and CDR2 from the germline V gene are SGDLS and YYNGEE. This CDR3 is built from 16 residues. The naive CD8 subset, CD45RO-negative cells positively selected for CCR7, excluded terminally differentiated effector memory CD45RA+ cells. Healthy adults negative for HIV, lacking recent acute infections or vaccinations, served as donors.

Study findings and constraints: The authors expected sequencing depth to affect clonotype sharing among donors.

The sample holds one count of this clone. Its antigen is still unknown. Input material: naive CD8+ T cells from PBMCs. The sequence came from a man aged 18 to 30 in good health. Some clones in this sample may be carry-over from other donors' samples. The gene calls are TRBV9 and TRBJ2-7, with 9 bases identical to TRBD1. CDR3 protein: CASSAGQGPSGWEQYF. In DNA form, the CDR3 reads TGTGCCAGCAGCGCAGGACAGGGGCCAAGTGGGTGGGAGCAGTACTTC.